A selection of T cell receptor beta chains follows, all from one sample in a study of blood T cell repertoires in COVID-19. Using immunoSEQ multiplex PCR, the repertoire was profiled, and TCRdb retains in-frame clones only, with some absent. The data contain more than 100,000 clones, over 75% of them singletons. The sequencing input was peripheral blood. Source of these receptors: an elderly man with acute or convalescent COVID-19. Each CDR3 is given with its conserved first and last residue. A D gene is named only where the DNA matches it firmly. Rows give clone size only sometimes, using once, few, many, or a class for an expanded clone.

-	-	TRBV6-2/TRBV6-3	TRBJ1-2	CASSSRQANYGYTF	TGTGCCAGCAGTTCCAGACAGGCAAACTATGGCTACACCTTC
TRBD1	-	TRBV23-1	TRBJ1-2	CASSRQGYGYTF	TGCGCCAGCAGTCGACAGGGCTATGGCTACACCTTC
TRBD1	-	TRBV14	TRBJ2-4	CASSQTGILAKNIQYF	TGTGCCAGCAGCCAGACAGGGATACTAGCCAAAAACATTCAGTACTTC
-	few	TRBV9	TRBJ2-7	CASSLFEQGSHEQYF	TGTGCCAGCAGCCTTTTCGAGCAGGGGTCGCACGAGCAGTACTTC
TRBD1	-	TRBV6-5	TRBJ1-2	CASSSTGSELIHTF	TGTGCCAGCAGCTCGACAGGGTCGGAACTTATCCACACCTTC
TRBD2	once	TRBV14	TRBJ2-1	CASSHSGVSYNEQFF	TGTGCCAGCAGTCATAGCGGGGTCTCCTACAATGAGCAGTTCTTC
TRBD2	-	TRBV19	TRBJ2-1	CASRATGLAYNEQFF	TGTGCCAGTAGGGCAACGGGACTAGCCTACAATGAGCAGTTCTTC
TRBD1	-	TRBV5-4	TRBJ1-2	CASSFDRVNYGYTF	TGTGCCAGCAGCTTCGACAGGGTCAACTATGGCTACACCTTC
-	-	TRBV10-3	TRBJ1-4	CAISERVDQGEKLFF	TGTGCCATCAGTGAACGGGTCGACCAGGGTGAAAAACTGTTTTTT
TRBD2	-	TRBV5-1	TRBJ2-1	CASSLAFLAGADEQFF	TGCGCCAGCAGCTTGGCCTTCCTAGCGGGGGCGGATGAGCAGTTCTTC
TRBD1	-	TRBV7-9	TRBJ2-7	CASSFRTGGERVYF	TGTGCCAGCAGTTTCAGGACAGGGGGTGAGCGAGTCTACTTC
TRBD1	-	TRBV5-1	TRBJ2-7	CASSLARDRELRF	TGCGCCAGCAGCTTGGCCAGGGACAGGGAATTACGATTC
-	-	TRBV2	TRBJ2-3	CASLSRDTQYF	TGTGCCAGCCTTTCTAGGGATACGCAGTATTTT
TRBD1	-	TRBV2	TRBJ2-2	CASSLTGGTGELFF	TGTGCCAGCAGTCTGACAGGGGGGACCGGGGAGCTGTTTTTT
TRBD2	-	TRBV28	TRBJ2-2	CASTRGGGKITGELFF	TGTGCCAGCACCCGCGGCGGGGGGAAAATCACCGGGGAGCTGTTTTTT
-	-	TRBV21-1	TRBJ1-5	CASSKEGVGEGQPQHF	TGTGCCAGCAGCAAAGAAGGGGTAGGGGAGGGACAGCCCCAGCATTTT
-	-	TRBV2	TRBJ1-2	CASSGLQANYGYTF	TGTGCCAGCAGCGGTCTACAGGCGAACTATGGCTACACCTTC
-	-	TRBV5-1	TRBJ1-1	CASSRQGGDTEAFF	TGCGCCAGCAGCCGCCAGGGAGGGGACACTGAAGCTTTCTTT
-	-	TRBV19	TRBJ1-3	CASSDTYEVAIYF	TGTGCCAGTAGCGACACGTACGAAGTCGCCATATATTTT
TRBD1	-	TRBV28	TRBJ1-3	CASSLTGNGNTIYF	TGTGCCAGCAGTCTGACAGGGAATGGAAACACCATATATTTT
TRBD1	-	TRBV28	TRBJ1-3	CASSFRDRVGNTIYF	TGTGCCAGCAGTTTCCGGGACAGGGTAGGAAACACCATATATTTT
-	-	TRBV28	TRBJ2-6	CASSSTGGQIRANVLTF	TGTGCCAGCAGTTCAACTGGAGGTCAGATCAGAGCCAACGTCCTGACTTTC
TRBD2	few	TRBV3-1/TRBV3-2	TRBJ2-3	CASSEAGSSTDTQYF	TGTGCCAGCAGCGAAGCGGGATCTAGCACAGATACGCAGTATTTT
-	-	TRBV11-2	TRBJ1-1	CASSLDRNRVAVGTEAFF	TGTGCCAGCAGCTTAGATCGTAACAGGGTGGCGGTGGGCACTGAAGCTTTCTTT
-	-	TRBV28	TRBJ1-5	CATTGGGQVRQPQHF	TGTGCCACCACGGGTGGGGGCCAGGTCAGGCAGCCCCAGCATTTT
-	-	TRBV16	TRBJ1-4	CASSQSPGNGEKLFF	TGTGCCAGCAGCCAATCTCCAGGGAACGGGGAAAAACTGTTTTTT
TRBD1	once	TRBV4-1	TRBJ2-7	CASARDRYYEQYF	TGCGCCAGCGCACGGGACAGGTACTACGAGCAGTACTTC
-	-	TRBV19	TRBJ1-1	CASSPDRLNTEAFF	TGTGCCAGTAGTCCCGACAGGCTGAACACTGAAGCTTTCTTT
-	-	TRBV5-3	TRBJ2-1	CARSVKRPTGSPYNEQFF	TGTGCCAGAAGCGTGAAAAGACCTACTGGGAGTCCCTACAATGAGCAGTTCTTC
TRBD1	few	TRBV4-3	TRBJ2-2	CASSQDLGQGVGGELFF	TGCGCCAGCAGCCAAGACCTGGGACAGGGGGTTGGCGGGGAGCTGTTTTTT
TRBD1	-	TRBV27	TRBJ1-2	CASSLRTGNLYGYTF	TGTGCCAGCAGTTTAAGGACAGGGAATTTATATGGCTACACCTTC
-	-	TRBV3-1/TRBV3-2	TRBJ1-2	CASSHGGDGYTF	TGTGCCAGCAGCCATGGAGGGGACGGCTACACCTTC
-	-	TRBV11-2	TRBJ2-7	CASSFGHHYEQYF	TGTGCCAGCAGCTTTGGACACCACTACGAGCAGTACTTC
-	-	TRBV6-1	TRBJ1-1	CASSENLGRRNTEAFF	TGTGCCAGCAGTGAAAACCTTGGCAGAAGGAACACTGAAGCTTTCTTT
-	-	TRBV19	TRBJ2-1	CASSVGGGYEQFF	TGTGCCAGTAGCGTGGGGGGGGGCTATGAGCAGTTCTTC
TRBD2	-	TRBV7-2	TRBJ2-7	CASSLTSGNYEQYF	TGTGCCAGCAGCTTAACTAGCGGGAACTACGAGCAGTACTTC